This T cell receptor (beta chain) was captured in a study of blood T cell repertoires in COVID-19 (dated by TCRdb to the early 2020s). Some background on the complete study: The collaborator samples originated in the United States, Italy and Spain and spanned the acute and convalescent phases of COVID-19. The dataset comprised deeply sampled blood TCRbeta repertoires from subjects exposed to, actively infected with, or recovered from COVID-19. Sample metadata almost always included a de-identified subject ID, COVID-19 status, age in years and sex. The prospective study material was composed of cDNA or gDNA derived from T cells, B-cell-depleted T cells, or PBMCs. The samples were drawn from two sources: the first 160 participants of the ongoing ImmuneRACE study, and approximately 1,300 subjects contributed by 6 global collaborators. The repertoires were released in a freely available public database meant as a resource for research on the immune response to SARS-CoV-2. Where available, HLA class I and class II types were taken from metadata supplied by the sample provider and were not determined by assay-based typing. The investigation overall reported the following: How much clinical and demographic metadata was included differed by source and by participant, and the metadata was provided uncurated.

Collaborating institutions collected whole blood in K2EDTA tubes following their own protocols. For TCRbeta analysis, collaborators shipped samples as frozen whole blood, isolated PBMCs, or DNA extracted from either of those sample types. The CDR3 has 15 amino acids, counting the end cysteine and phenylalanine. Only the CDR3 part of the read is kept: 45 bases, read in frame from the first base. After removal of 3 bases from V and 3 bases from J, the junction retains 5 bases not matched to a gene. The germline V gene specifies KGHDR as CDR1 and SFDVKD as CDR2. Turning to this clone: Its target antigen remains unknown. No qualities accompany the bases; no much larger clone lies one base away.

TCRbeta CDR3 regions were amplified from genomic DNA by means of the immunoSEQ Assay, a bias-controlled multiplex PCR. The paper's processing steps were these. Within the assay, amplification of reference gene primers was used to estimate how many nucleated cells each sample contained. To quantify the absolute abundance of each unique TCRbeta CDR3 rearrangement, sequence reads were collapsed and filtered. Productive Simpson clonality was computed per sample as the square root of Simpson's diversity index over productive rearrangements. TCRdb's version of the immuneACCESS table is confined to in-frame rearrangements and falls short of the full clone set. An unresolved V gene accounts for under half of the shortfall where checked; the remainder is of unknown origin. The V and J calls and clone size come from that table; D and trimming were worked out from the DNA. Recorded for this sample are over 45,000 clones; 90% to 95% of them occurred a single time. Clones ranked in the top ten supply about 9% of the sample.

The chain is assembled from TRBV24-1 and TRBJ1-1; 8 nucleotides in the junction match TRBD1. The sequence was obtained from a human donor in a cohort sampled during active COVID-19. The sample consisted of peripheral blood. The CDR3: CATSDPLTGDTEAFF. At the DNA level, the sequence is TGTGCCACCAGTGATCCCCTGACAGGGGACACTGAAGCTTTCTTT.